Many counts were recorded for the clone carrying this TCR beta chain. Its target is not known. Germline CDR1 DFQATT, CDR2 SNEGSKA (reference sequence). V was pared by 4 bases and J by 1 base, with 9 bases between. The CDR3 sequence is 13 residues long. These data originate in a study of T cells in Graves' hyperthyroidism and ophthalmopathy. Overall study results and limits: Blood also held most thyroid clonotypes expanded beyond 0.001.

TCR beta CDR3 sequences were amplified from RNA transcripts. A set of HTBI primers served as the primers for a first-round RT-PCR of the TCR CDR3. Via MiXCR, TCRdb re-called the multiplex PCR reads, giving one row per CDR3 protein. In the table there are hundreds of thousands of distinct CDR3 sequences, 20% of which are singletons. Sequences were obtained from blood. V gene TRBV20-1 combines with J gene TRBJ2-3; either TRBD1 or TRBD2 may fit D (5 bases each). The source of this sequence is a man aged 35-49 years with Graves' ophthalmopathy. CDR3 sequence reads: CSANGGGTDTQYF. CDR3 nucleotides: TGCAGTGCTAATGGGGGTGGCACAGATACGCAGTATTTT.